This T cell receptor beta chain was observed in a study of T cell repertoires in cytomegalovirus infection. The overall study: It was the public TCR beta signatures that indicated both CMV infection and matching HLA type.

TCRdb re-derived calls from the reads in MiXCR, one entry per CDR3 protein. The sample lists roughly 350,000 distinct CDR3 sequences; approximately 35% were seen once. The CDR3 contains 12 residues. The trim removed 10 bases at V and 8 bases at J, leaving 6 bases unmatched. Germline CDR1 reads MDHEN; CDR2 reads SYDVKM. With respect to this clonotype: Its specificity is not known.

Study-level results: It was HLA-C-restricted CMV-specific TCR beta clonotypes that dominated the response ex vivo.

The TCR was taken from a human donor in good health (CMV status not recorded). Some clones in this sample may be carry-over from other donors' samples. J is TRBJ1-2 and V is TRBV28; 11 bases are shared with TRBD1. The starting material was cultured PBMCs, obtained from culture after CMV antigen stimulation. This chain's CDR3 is CATTGTGGGYTF. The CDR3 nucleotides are TGTGCCACGACCGGGACAGGGGGAGGCTACACCTTC.